This T cell receptor beta chain was profiled in a study of beta chain features in type 1 diabetes. The table lists this clone with a few counts. Its antigen is still unknown. Investigators reverse transcribed all isolated RNA, so they sequenced expressed TCRB transcripts. Clones were sequenced by immunoSEQ multiplex PCR, and TCRdb holds only the in-frame ones, with some missing. There are about 660,000 clones in the sample; about an eighth occur only once, and roughly 0.04% lies in the top ten. Study observations and caveats: Significant though moderate, a shortening of TCRB CDR3s appeared in all four CD4+ subsets of Type 1 diabetes patients.

Germline loops: CDR1 SGHDN, CDR2 FVKESK. The CDR3 extends over 15 amino acids. Trimming shortened V by 4 bases and J by 1 base, and 14 bases separated the two germline ends. The gene calls are TRBV14 and TRBJ2-7; D ambiguous. This TCR was sampled from a man younger than 30 with type 1 diabetes. The material sequenced was naive CD4+ T cells from blood. CDR3 in DNA: TGTGCCAGCAGCCGCCAAGGGTCTTATTCCTACGAGCAGTACTTC. Encoded protein: CASSRQGSYSYEQYF.